This T cell receptor beta chain was recovered during a study of blood T cells in healthy people across ages (dated by TCRdb to 2013 to 2016). Study-level background: In model experiments, template switching captured about one uniquely barcoded TCR beta cDNA molecule for every two T cells. Donors of different ages were randomly distributed across sequencing lanes to avoid experimental bias. To track age-related changes in TCR beta repertoire diversity, the study relied on deep sequencing normalized with unique cDNA molecular identifiers. For two donors (one aged 18 to 29 and one aged 80 or older), the study analyzed two additional independent replicas of 1 million unique cDNA reads from the same blood draw. Donors were grouped into four age groups: young (average roughly 16 years), middle-aged (under 40), aged (about 60) and long-lived (about 90). What the work shows at the level of the full study, not this receptor alone: Compared with the aged group, the long-lived group had more naive CD4+ T cells, fewer expanded clones and increased TCR diversity, a pattern suggesting age selection. As age increased, observed TCR beta diversity per million T cells dropped in a roughly linear way, and a significant reduction was already evident by age about 36. Since profiling was done on bulk unsorted PBMCs, naive and antigen-experienced compartments could not be conclusively compared. Observed TCR beta diversity correlated strongly with the percentage of naive T cells measured by flow cytometry. Because donor CMV infection status was unknown, age-related changes in expanded clonotypes were potentially confounded. Total diversity estimates from one million sequenced T cells were considered lower bounds and underestimates.

Donors were 39 systemically healthy Caucasian individuals from Russia aged roughly 6 to 100 years. Approximately 9.3 milliliters of peripheral blood were collected from each donor into EDTA-treated Vacutainer tubes. PBMCs were isolated by Ficoll-Paque density-gradient centrifugation, with at least 7 million obtained per sample. Trizol reagent was used to extract total RNA from the PBMCs, yielding at least 5.5 micrograms per sample. Naive CD45RAhigh/CD27high T cell percentages were measured by flow cytometry on a PBMC aliquot from every donor. The CDR3 has 14 amino acids, counting the end cysteine and phenylalanine. Only CDR3 DNA remains: 42 bases, in frame from the first base. The CDR1 and CDR2 encoded by the germline V gene (reference sequence) are MNHEY and SMNVEV. Between the V and J ends, shortened by 3 bases and 3 bases respectively, the junction contains 11 bases. Notes on this clonotype: Its specific antigen is unknown. Nothing much larger sits one base from this clone, and base qualities are not available.

Library preparation was by 5' RACE. Data came from an Illumina HiSeq 2500. A second roughly 6 to 11 cycle PCR used a sample-barcoded 5' primer and a J-beta primer mix. A unique molecular identifier was introduced onto each TCR beta cDNA molecule by a template-switch 5' adaptor carrying 12 random nucleotides. Each sample yielded at least 3 million CDR3-containing paired-end reads. First-strand cDNA was synthesized from all RNA with the Mint cDNA synthesis kit, primed by a TRBC-specific oligonucleotide. Following uracil-DNA glycosylase treatment, all cDNA underwent a first 18-cycle PCR with the universal primers M1SS and BC2_uni_R. Processing in the source paper ran as follows. Normalization of each sample was performed by random selection of 1 million high-quality reads, each carrying a distinct molecular identifier. Reads sharing molecular identifiers were discarded rather than binned into consensus sequences. CDR3 identification, clonotype clustering and error correction used MiTCR with a Q25 quality threshold and the strictest error-elimination algorithm. A nonparametric unseen species model with Euler transformation was used to estimate lower-bound total TCR beta diversity. TCRdb reworked the public reads: Q25 trimming with fastp, MiXCR clone assembly, productive beta chains retained. Merged by CDR3 protein, the rows form single entries marked with the most common genes and DNA. None of the V and J calls come from the authors' own analysis; TCRdb made them. For this sample there are around 900,000 distinct CDR3 sequences; around 54% appear just once. The ten largest make up about a fifth of the sample.

This chain is built from TRBV27 and TRBJ1-1; TRBD1 is perhaps the D gene, given 6 matching bases. Sequencing input: blood. The source is a woman aged 55-69 years in good health. At the DNA level, the sequence is TGTGCCAGCAGTTTTACAGGGAGGCACACTGAAGCTTTCTTT. It translates as CASSFTGRHTEAFF.